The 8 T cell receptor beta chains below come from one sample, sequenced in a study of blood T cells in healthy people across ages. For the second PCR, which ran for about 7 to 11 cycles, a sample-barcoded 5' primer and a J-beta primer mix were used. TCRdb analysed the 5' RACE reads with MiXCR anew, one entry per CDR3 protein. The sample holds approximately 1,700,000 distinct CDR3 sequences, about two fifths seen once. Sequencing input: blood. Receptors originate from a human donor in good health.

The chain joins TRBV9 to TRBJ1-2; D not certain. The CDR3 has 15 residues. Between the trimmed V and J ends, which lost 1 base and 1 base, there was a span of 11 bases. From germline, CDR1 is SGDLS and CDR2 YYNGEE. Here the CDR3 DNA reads TGTGCCAGCAGCGTAACGGGCAACTTTAACTATGGCTACACCTTC. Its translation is CASSVTGNFNYGYTF.

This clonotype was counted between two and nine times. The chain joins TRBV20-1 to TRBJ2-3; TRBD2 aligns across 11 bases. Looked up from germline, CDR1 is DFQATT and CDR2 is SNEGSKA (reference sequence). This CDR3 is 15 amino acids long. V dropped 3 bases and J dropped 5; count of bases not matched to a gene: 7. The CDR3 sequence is CSARFSGGAVDTQYF. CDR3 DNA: TGCAGTGCTAGGTTTAGCGGGGGGGCCGTAGATACGCAGTATTTT.

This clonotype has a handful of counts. In DNA form, the CDR3 reads TGTGCCAGCAGACAACACTTAGCGAGCTCCTACAATGAGCAGTTCTTC. It translates to CASRQHLASSYNEQFF. The chain carries TRBV4-2 and TRBJ2-1; a weak D match, TRBD2 (5 bases). V lost 6 bases to trimming and J lost 0 bases, with 15 bases between them. CDR1 and CDR2 from the germline V gene are LGHNA and YNFKEQ. This CDR3 is built from 16 residues.

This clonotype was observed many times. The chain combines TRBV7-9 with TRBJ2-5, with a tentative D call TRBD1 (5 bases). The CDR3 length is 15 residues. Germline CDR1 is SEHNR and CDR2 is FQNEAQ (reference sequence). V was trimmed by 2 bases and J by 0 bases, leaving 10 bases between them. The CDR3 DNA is TGTGCCAGCAGCTTAAGAACAGGATACCAAGAGACCCAGTACTTC. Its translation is CASSLRTGYQETQYF.

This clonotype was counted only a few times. CDR3 in amino acids: CASSQGETANYGYTF. CDR3 sequence (DNA): TGCGCCAGCAGCCAGGGGGAGACAGCTAACTATGGCTACACCTTC. The V call is TRBV4-1, the J call TRBJ1-2; tentative D call: TRBD1 (5 bases). The germline V gene encodes CDR1 MGHRA and CDR2 YSYEKL. V dropped 3 bases and J dropped 0 bases, with 11 bases sitting between them. This CDR3 contains 15 residues.

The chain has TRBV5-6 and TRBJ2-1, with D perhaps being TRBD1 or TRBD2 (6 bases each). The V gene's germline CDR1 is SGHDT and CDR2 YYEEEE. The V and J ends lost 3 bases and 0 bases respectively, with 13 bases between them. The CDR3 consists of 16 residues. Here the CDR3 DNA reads TGTGCCAGCAGCTCCACGGGGGCCCGCTCCTACAATGAGCAGTTCTTC. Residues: CASSSTGARSYNEQFF.

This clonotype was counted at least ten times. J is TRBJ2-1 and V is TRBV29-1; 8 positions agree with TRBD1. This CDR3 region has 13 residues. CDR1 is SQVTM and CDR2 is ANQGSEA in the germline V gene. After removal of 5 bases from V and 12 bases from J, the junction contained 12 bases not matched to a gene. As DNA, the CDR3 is TGCAGCGTTCTATCGGACAGGGTATTGGGGCAGTTCTTC. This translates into CSVLSDRVLGQFF.

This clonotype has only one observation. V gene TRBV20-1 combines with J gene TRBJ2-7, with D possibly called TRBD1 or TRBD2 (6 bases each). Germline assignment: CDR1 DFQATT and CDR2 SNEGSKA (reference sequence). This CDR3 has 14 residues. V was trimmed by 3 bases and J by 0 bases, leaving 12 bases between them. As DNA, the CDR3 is TGCAGTGCTAGGATAGGGGGGAACTCCTACGAGCAGTACTTC. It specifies CSARIGGNSYEQYF.